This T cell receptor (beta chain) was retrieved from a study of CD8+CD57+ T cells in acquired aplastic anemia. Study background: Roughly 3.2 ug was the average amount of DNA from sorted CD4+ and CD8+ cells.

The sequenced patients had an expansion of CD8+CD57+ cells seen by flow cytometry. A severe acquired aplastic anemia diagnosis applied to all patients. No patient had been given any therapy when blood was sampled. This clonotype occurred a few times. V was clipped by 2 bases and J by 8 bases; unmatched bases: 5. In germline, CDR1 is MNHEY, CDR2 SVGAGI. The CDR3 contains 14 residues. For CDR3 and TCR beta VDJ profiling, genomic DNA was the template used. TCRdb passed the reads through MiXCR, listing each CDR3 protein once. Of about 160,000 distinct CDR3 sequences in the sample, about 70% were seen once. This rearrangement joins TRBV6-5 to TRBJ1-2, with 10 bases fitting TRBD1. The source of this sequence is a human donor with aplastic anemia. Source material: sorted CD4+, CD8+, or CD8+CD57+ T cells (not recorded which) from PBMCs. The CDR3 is CASSYGGQGQGYTF. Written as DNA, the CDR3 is TGTGCCAGCAGTTACGGGGGACAGGGGCAAGGCTACACCTTC.